This note documents a single T cell receptor (beta chain) sequence. Produced via immunoSEQ multiplex PCR; TCRdb's table is partial and in-frame only. The sample records about 140,000 clones, less than 90% being singletons. The sample originates from a study of radiation and T cells in renal cell carcinoma. Noted time point: blood 4 weeks post-SBRT, at nephrectomy. Treatment denoted: 15 Gy SBRT to primary tumor, nephrectomy 4 weeks later. Nephrectomy followed 15 Gy stereotactic body radiation by 4 weeks. The tumor was a clear cell renal cell carcinoma. The CDR3 contains 16 residues. The junction had 7 bases not matched to a gene; V was cut back by 0 bases and J by 2 bases. Germline V gives CDR1 SQVTM, CDR2 ANQGSEA.

This specimen consisted of blood, obtained from a patient whose treatment included radiotherapy and nephrectomy. The sequence was collected from a woman aged 50 to 60 with renal cell carcinoma. The chain recombines TRBV29-1 with TRBJ2-1; 7 positions match TRBD2. This chain's CDR3 is CSVEEGGRSTYNEQFF. CDR3 nucleotide sequence: TGCAGCGTTGAAGAGGGCGGGAGAAGCACCTACAATGAGCAGTTCTTC.